Reported below is one TCR beta chain. These data are taken from a study of blood T cell repertoires in COVID-19. As for the study in general: Italy, Spain and the United States were the sources of the convalescent and acute COVID-19 samples. In each case, the material was cDNA or gDNA derived from T cells, B-cell-depleted T cells, or PBMCs.

Sequencing used immunoSEQ multiplex PCR; TCRdb keeps in-frame clones, though not all of them. Of 400,000 or so clones detected, 85% to 90% appear once; the ten largest clones hold about 1.1%. The CDR3 consists of 14 residues. Per germline, CDR1 SGHVS and CDR2 FQNEAQ. The V gene lost 5 bases and the J gene lost 7 bases, with 18 bases spanning the gap. Participants came from about two dozen US areas, aged roughly 18 to 89 years. The chain combines TRBV7-8 with TRBJ2-7; TRBD2 is a possible D gene (5 bases). The receptor was derived from a man aged 25-40 years who had recovered from COVID-19. Sequenced material: PBMCs or T cells enriched from blood (not recorded which). CDR3 in amino acids: CASSGTRLWVEQYF. Written as DNA, the CDR3 is TGTGCCAGCAGCGGCACTAGGTTGTGGGTTGAGCAGTACTTC.